This T cell receptor (beta chain) derives from a study of cytomegalovirus exposure and HLA in healthy donors. Study-level results: Sequencing depth roughly uniform across donors was assumed in presence/absence analyses. Later findings reportedly placed an Asian-associated ancestry cluster below the approximately 620-donor mean for N-insertions. In an earlier analysis, productive rearrangement rates for most beta V segments clustered near 87% or 30%.

The CDR3 consists of 14 residues. Germline V lookup: CDR1 SNHLY, CDR2 FYNNEI. V was pared by 5 bases and J by 6 bases, with 5 bases of the junction left unmatched. The PCR was carried out with 60 Vbeta primers and 13 Jbeta primers. Measured with immunoSEQ multiplex PCR; TCRdb has only the in-frame clones, and not every one. The sample has over 150,000 clones, 75% to 85% seen once. For this clone: Its antigen is as yet unknown.

What was sequenced was PBMCs. The V gene is TRBV2, the J gene TRBJ1-5; 9 bases agree with TRBD1. The clonotype comes from a woman aged 50 to 60 in good health and CMV-seropositive. CDR3 sequence reads: CASSWTGEVQPQHF. The CDR3 nucleotides are TGTGCCAGCAGTTGGACAGGGGAGGTTCAGCCCCAGCATTTT.